Following are 27 T cell receptor beta chains from one sample sequenced in a study of cytomegalovirus exposure and HLA in healthy donors. The PCR was carried out with 60 Vbeta primers and 13 Jbeta primers. Method: immunoSEQ multiplex PCR; TCRdb's copy keeps in-frame clones and lacks some. The data contain under 250,000 clones, approximately 81% of them singletons. What was sequenced was PBMCs. Receptor source: a woman aged 55-75 years in good health and CMV-seropositive.

This clone showed up just a few times. V and J are TRBV4-2 and TRBJ1-1; D not certain. The length of the CDR3 is 13 residues. Germline V CDR1 and CDR2: LGHNA, YNFKEQ. Trimming shortened V by 0 bases and J by 4 bases, and 6 bases separated the two germline ends. DNA for the CDR3: TGTGCCAGCAGCCAAGAGGCTGGCACTGAAGCTTTCTTT. It yields the protein CASSQEAGTEAFF.

The V gene is TRBV5-1, the J gene TRBJ1-2; the match to TRBD1 covers 11 bases. This CDR3 comprises 14 residues. With V trimmed by 4 bases and J by 5 bases, 4 bases remained unmatched. Germline loops: CDR1 SGHRS, CDR2 YFSETQ. CDR3 DNA: TGCGCCAGCAGCCCGGGACAGGGGGGGTATGGCTACACCTTC. Protein sequence: CASSPGQGGYGYTF.

This clone appeared a single time. The J gene is TRBJ2-1, the V gene TRBV7-9, with 10 bases fitting TRBD2. The CDR3 sequence is 16 residues long. Germline trimming cut 8 bases from V and 4 bases from J; bases unmatched to any gene: 11. Germline CDR1 SEHNR, CDR2 FQNEAQ (reference sequence). The CDR3 nucleotides read TGTGCCAGCTCAATGGGGGCGACTAGCGGGTACAATGAGCAGTTCTTC. It translates to CASSMGATSGYNEQFF.

The chain is built from TRBV10-2 and TRBJ2-1; 10 bases agree with TRBD1. The CDR3 runs 15 residues. CDR1 WSHSY and CDR2 SAAADI come from the germline V gene. V trimming: 3 bases; J trimming: 7 bases; junction bases outside the gene matches: 6. The CDR3 nucleotides are TGCGCCAGCAGTGAAACAGGGACAGGGGAAAATGAGCAGTTCTTC. Translating gives CASSETGTGENEQFF.

This chain links TRBV27 with TRBJ1-2; D gene uncertain. Germline CDR1 and CDR2: MNHEY and SMNVEV (reference sequence). The CDR3 is 17 residues long. V lost 7 bases and J 4 bases, leaving 25 bases between the germline ends. This CDR3 reads CASKEREVSLFSYGYTF. In nucleotides, the CDR3 is TGTGCCAGCAAAGAACGGGAAGTATCCCTATTCTCCTATGGCTACACCTTC.

The CDR3 is CASQDRDRNQPQHF. CDR3 DNA: TGTGCCAGCCAGGACAGGGATCGCAATCAGCCCCAGCATTTT. The V gene is TRBV2, the J gene TRBJ1-5; 8 nucleotides align to TRBD1. The CDR3 length is 14 residues. Germline V gene lookup returns CDR1 SNHLY and CDR2 FYNNEI. V shed 8 bases, J shed 2 bases, and the junction held 5 bases outside the gene matches.

The chain combines TRBV27 with TRBJ2-7, with 7 bases identical to TRBD2. Germline assignment: CDR1 MNHEY and CDR2 SMNVEV (reference sequence). Trimming removed 5 bases from V and 3 bases from J; junction bases left unmatched: 10. The CDR3 runs 15 residues. The CDR3 sequence: CASSREREGDYEQYF. CDR3 nucleotide sequence: TGTGCCAGCAGTCGAGAGCGGGAAGGTGACTACGAGCAGTACTTC.

This clone was observed a single time. This chain connects TRBV28 to TRBJ2-3, with 11 positions matching TRBD2. The CDR3 has 15 amino acids. V shed 6 bases and J 2 bases; nucleotides not matched to a gene: 4. Germline CDR1 and CDR2: MDHEN and SYDVKM. CDR3 sequence (DNA): TGTGCCAGCAGGGGGACTAGCGGATACACAGATACGCAGTATTTT. Translating it yields CASRGTSGYTDTQYF.

The chain couples TRBV5-1 to TRBJ1-3; D is undetermined. The CDR3 consists of 15 residues. The V gene's germline CDR1 is SGHRS and CDR2 YFSETQ. V lost 0 bases and J lost 0, with 7 bases in between. In DNA, the CDR3 is TGCGCCAGCAGCTTGGGGGCCGACTCTGGAAACACCATATATTTT. Amino acids: CASSLGADSGNTIYF.

The CDR3 is CASSGDRGLGNEQFF. CDR3 nucleotides: TGTGCCAGCAGCGGGGACAGGGGGCTCGGCAATGAGCAGTTCTTC. The chain links TRBV9 to TRBJ2-1, with 12 bases fitting TRBD1. J gave up 6 bases and V 3 bases, and 4 bases lay outside the gene matches. Germline V lookup: CDR1 SGDLS, CDR2 YYNGEE. This CDR3 contains 15 residues.

This chain links TRBV6-9 with TRBJ1-4, with 7 positions matching TRBD1. The trim removed 5 bases at V and 8 bases at J, leaving 32 bases unmatched. CDR3 length equals 22 residues. CDR1 is MNHGY and CDR2 is SVAAGI in the germline V gene. In DNA, the CDR3 is TGTGCCAGCAGTCCGGGTAGGCGATGCCATAGTTTTGGGCCAGGGGGTAAGGAAAAACTGTTTTTT. Translating gives CASSPGRRCHSFGPGGKEKLFF.

This clone was seen only once. This sequence joins TRBV5-4 and TRBJ2-1; D gene ambiguous. The CDR3 runs to 13 residues. V was clipped by 2 bases and J by 6 bases, with 9 bases between them. CDR1 is SGHNT and CDR2 is YYREEE in the germline V gene (reference sequence). The CDR3 sequence is CASSFKSSNEQFF. The CDR3 DNA is TGTGCCAGCAGCTTTAAGAGTTCCAATGAGCAGTTCTTC.

About this clone: At one end the junction does not follow the germline gene, possibly because of a read error. The chain combines TRBV9 with TRBJ1-2; D remains unclear. Germline CDR1 reads SGDLS; CDR2 reads YYNGEE. The CDR3 runs to 11 residues. CDR3 sequence (DNA): TGTGCCAGCCAATCGGACTATGGCTACCCCTTC. Residues: CASQSDYGYPF.

V and J are TRBV30 and TRBJ2-1, with 7 bases that match TRBD1. J gave up 2 bases and V 4 bases, and 11 bases lay outside the gene matches. This CDR3 region has 16 residues. Germline V gives CDR1 GTSNPN, CDR2 SVGIG (reference sequence). The CDR3 spells CAWTRQQGRPYNEQFF. The CDR3 nucleotides are TGTGCCTGGACCCGTCAACAGGGGAGACCCTACAATGAGCAGTTCTTC. The full variable domain, completed using reference TRBV30 and TRBJ2-1, is SQTIHQWPATLVQPVGSPLSLECTVEGTSNPNLYWYRQAAGRGLQLLFYSVGIGQISSEVPQNLSASRPQDRQFILSSKKLLLSDSGFYLCAWTRQQGRPYNEQFFGPGTRLTVL.

CDR3 residues: CASSIGLAVYNEQFF. In DNA, the CDR3 is TGTGCCAGTAGTATCGGGCTAGCGGTATACAATGAGCAGTTCTTC. J is TRBJ2-1 and V is TRBV19; TRBD2 matches 7 bases. The CDR3 extends over 15 amino acids. Per germline, CDR1 LNHDA and CDR2 SQIVND (reference sequence). The junction had 6 bases not matched to a gene; V was cut back by 3 bases and J by 4 bases.

The gene calls are TRBV6-5 and TRBJ2-5; D perhaps matches TRBD1 (6 bases). The J call may be in error: the DNA end matches TRBJ2-7 better. CDR3 length equals 13 residues. The V gene's germline CDR1 is MNHEY and CDR2 SVGAGI. The CDR3 sequence: CASSYQTGYEQYF. CDR3 in DNA: TGTGCCAGCAGTTACCAAACAGGGTACGAGCAGTACTTC.

V and J are TRBV6-8 and TRBJ2-3; 7 positions agree with TRBD2. CDR1 and CDR2 (germline): MNHGY, SAAAGT. The ends lost 1 base at V and 0 bases at J; junction bases unmatched: 10. The length of the CDR3 is 18 residues. CDR3 nucleotide sequence: TGTGCCAGCAGTTACTTGGGGGGGTCTAGCGTTAGCACAGATACGCAGTATTTT. It specifies CASSYLGGSSVSTDTQYF.

The chain is built from TRBV19 and TRBJ2-7, with a weak D call TRBD1 (5 bases). Germline-derived CDR1 and CDR2 are LNHDA and SQIVND (reference sequence). The V end was cut by 5 bases, the J end by 0 bases, with 5 bases between. The CDR3 covers 12 residues. The CDR3 loop reads CASSDSSYEQYF. CDR3 DNA sequence: TGTGCCAGTAGTGACAGCTCCTACGAGCAGTACTTC.

The rearrangement uses TRBV4-1 and TRBJ2-2, with 7 positions matching TRBD1. The CDR3 has 15 amino acids. Germline values: CDR1 MGHRA, CDR2 YSYEKL. Trimming at V came to 0 bases and at J to 4 bases, leaving 2 bases not matched to a gene. CDR3 residues: CASSQDAGGTGELFF. CDR3 bases: TGCGCCAGCAGCCAAGATGCAGGGGGCACCGGGGAGCTGTTTTTT.

This chain joins TRBV7-9 and TRBJ1-1, with D perhaps matching TRBD1 (5 bases). The CDR3 is 12 amino acids. V was shortened by 1 base and J by 8 bases, with 8 bases between the two germline ends. The germline V gene encodes CDR1 SEHNR and CDR2 FQNEAQ (reference sequence). DNA for the CDR3: TGTGCCAGCAGCTTAGTGGGGGGGGAAGCTTTCTTT. Translating it yields CASSLVGGEAFF.

The gene calls are TRBV27 and TRBJ2-6, with 7 nucleotides matching TRBD2. The CDR3 runs to 18 residues. The J segment lost 2 bases and the V segment lost 2 bases, leaving 9 bases of the junction unmatched. CDR1 is MNHEY, CDR2 SMNVEV, per germline (reference sequence). The CDR3, as DNA: TGTGCCAGCAGTTTAATTGGGGAGGGTAGCGCTGGGGCCAACGTCCTGACTTTC. Translation: CASSLIGEGSAGANVLTF. Full variable domain (outside the CDR3, taken from reference TRBV27 and TRBJ2-6): EAQVTQNPRYLITVTGKKLTVTCSQNMNHEYMSWYRQDPGLGLRQIYYSMNVEVTDKGDVPEGYKVSRKEKRNFPLILESPSPNQTSLYFCASSLIGEGSAGANVLTFGAGSRLTVL.

The chain employs TRBV7-9 and TRBJ1-2; the D gene is possibly TRBD1 (5 bases). Germline V gives CDR1 SEHNR, CDR2 FQNEAQ (reference sequence). Between the trimmed V and J ends, which lost 2 bases and 5 bases, there was a span of 12 bases. This CDR3 contains 14 residues. The CDR3: CASSLLGGSYGYTF. CDR3 DNA: TGTGCCAGCAGCTTATTGGGGGGTAGTTATGGCTACACCTTC. Supplemented by reference TRBV7-9 and TRBJ1-2, the full variable domain reads DTGVSQNPRHKITKRGQNVTFRCDPISEHNRLYWYRQTLGQGPEFLTYFQNEAQLEKSRLLSDRFSAERPKGSFSTLEIQRTEQGDSAMYLCASSLLGGSYGYTFGSGTRLTVV.

The chain is built from TRBV18 and TRBJ2-1; TRBD1 matches at 11 bases. CDR3 length: 18 amino acids. Trimming took 4 bases from V and 0 from J; bases not matched to a gene: 8. Germline V gene data show CDR1 as KGHSH and CDR2 as LQKENI. The CDR3 is CASSRASGTGGSYNEQFF. The CDR3 DNA sequence: TGTGCCAGCTCACGGGCTAGCGGGACAGGGGGCTCCTACAATGAGCAGTTCTTC.

CDR3 in amino acids: CASSLALAVTKAPDTQYF. CDR3 in DNA: TGCGCCAGCAGCTTGGCTTTAGCGGTTACGAAGGCCCCAGATACGCAGTATTTT. This chain joins TRBV5-1 and TRBJ2-3; perhaps TRBD2 as D (6 bases). This CDR3 has 18 residues. V was clipped by 0 bases and J by 4 bases, with 21 bases between them. The V gene's germline CDR1 is SGHRS and CDR2 YFSETQ. The full variable domain, in which reference TRBV5-1 and TRBJ2-3 provide the parts outside the CDR3, is KAGVTQTPRYLIKTRGQQVTLSCSPISGHRSVSWYQQTPGQGLQFLFEYFSETQRNKGNFPGRFSGRQFSNSRSEMNVSTLELGDSALYLCASSLALAVTKAPDTQYFGPGTRLTVL.

Only one count was recorded for this clone. As DNA, the CDR3 is TGTGCCAGCAGCTTAAGTCCCGAGGGAAACGAGCAGTACTTC. Translation: CASSLSPEGNEQYF. The genes are TRBV11-2 and TRBJ2-7; D is perhaps TRBD2 (5 bases). Trimming stripped 2 bases from V and 5 bases from J, with 13 bases between. The CDR3 totals 14 residues. Germline-derived CDR1 and CDR2 are SGHAT and FQNNGV.

V is TRBV29-1 and J is TRBJ2-1; D is undetermined. CDR1 is SQVTM, CDR2 ANQGSEA, per germline. V was pared by 5 bases and J by 0 bases, with 11 bases between. This CDR3 spans 14 amino acids. Written as DNA, the CDR3 is TGCAGCGTTCTCAGCGCGAGCTCCTACAATGAGCAGTTCTTC. It encodes CSVLSASSYNEQFF.

The chain is built from TRBV28 and TRBJ2-3, with 7 bases identical to TRBD2. This CDR3 spans 15 amino acids. Germline assignment: CDR1 MDHEN and CDR2 SYDVKM. Losses at the gene ends were 3 bases for V and 2 bases for J; bases not matched to a gene: 5. CDR3 coding DNA: TGTGCCAGCAGTTTTACTAGCGCCCTCACAGATACGCAGTATTTT. Encoded protein: CASSFTSALTDTQYF.